This T cell receptor (beta chain) was identified in a study of OX40 agonist ivuxolimab in advanced cancers. Germline CDR1 reads SGHTA; CDR2 reads FQGTGA. Trimming cost V 5 bases and J 0 bases, with 14 bases left between them. The length of the CDR3 is 16 residues. The data were produced by immunoSEQ multiplex PCR, yet TCRdb's version contains in-frame clones alone and is incomplete. In the table there are some 60,000 clones, approximately 84% of which are singletons. A history of autoimmune disease or systemic immunosuppression excluded patients. This chain links TRBV7-3 with TRBJ2-1; D is unresolved. The sequence was obtained from an adult with an advanced solid tumor such as melanoma, head and neck, liver or kidney cancer. The sequencing here drew on CD4+ or CD8+ T cells sorted from blood, taken in a trial of the OX40 agonist ivuxolimab. The CDR3 nucleotides read TGTGCCAGCAGCCCCCAGTACAGAATCTCCTACAATGAGCAGTTCTTC. It translates to CASSPQYRISYNEQFF.